This paragraph reports one TCR beta chain. Its antigen is unknown. The data stem from a study of cytomegalovirus exposure and HLA in healthy donors. Study-level information: In an early release, HLA-typed donors contributed 75 million to 85 million unique TCR sequences.

With 5 bases removed from V and 1 base from J, the gap between germline ends came to 12 bases. Germline CDR1 is SGHNT and CDR2 is YYREEE (reference sequence). The CDR3 extends over 15 amino acids. Study findings and constraints: According to an earlier analysis, most TCR beta V segments yielded productive rearrangements about 87% or about 30% of the time. Trimming of TCR beta V- and J-genes showed a link, identified in a later analysis, to a missense DCLRE1C variant.

Primers included in the PCR were 60 Vbeta and 13 Jbeta primers. Sequenced by immunoSEQ multiplex PCR; TCRdb stores in-frame clones only, minus some. Its listing shows about 130,000 clones. Participants comprised healthy donors of bone marrow. The source material was PBMCs. The clonotype was recovered from a woman between 40 and 50 years old in good health and CMV-seropositive. V gene TRBV5-4 combines with J gene TRBJ2-2; D perhaps matches TRBD2 (6 bases). Here the CDR3 DNA reads TGTGCCAGCAGTGTGGTCGGGAGGAACACCGGGGAGCTGTTTTTT. It specifies CASSVVGRNTGELFF.